A selection of T cell receptor beta chains follows, all from one sample in a study of tumor-infiltrating lymphocytes in primary liver carcinoma. MiXCR was run by TCRdb on the multiplex PCR reads, yielding one entry per CDR3 protein. The sample has 330,000 or so distinct CDR3 sequences; almost 65% are singletons. Sequencing was done on a sample of peripheral blood. The origin of the receptors is a man aged 40-49 years with primary liver carcinoma and hepatitis B virus infection. Both conserved end residues are part of each CDR3. A D gene is named only where the DNA matches it firmly. Only part of the rows carry a size: once, few, many, or a class if the clone is expanded.

d_gene,v_gene,abundance,j_gene,CDR3aa,CDR3nt
-,TRBV6-1,-,TRBJ2-7,CASRDILEGAYEQYF,TGTGCCAGCAGGGACATTCTAGAAGGCGCCTACGAGCAGTACTTC
-,TRBV7-9,few,TRBJ1-2,CASSSTGGAFYGYTF,TGTGCCAGCAGCTCGACCGGGGGGGCCTTCTATGGCTACACCTTC
-,TRBV5-6,-,TRBJ1-1,CTSSLGAAGNTEAFF,TGTACCAGCAGCTTGGGGGCGGCGGGAAACACTGAAGCTTTCTTT
TRBD1,TRBV29-1,many,TRBJ2-1,CSVLRGPGDNEQFF,TGCAGCGTACTCAGGGGGCCAGGCGACAATGAGCAGTTCTTC
-,TRBV28,-,TRBJ2-7,CASHSRTPGHLNYEQYF,TGTGCCAGCCACAGCCGGACTCCGGGACACTTGAACTACGAGCAGTACTTC
TRBD2,TRBV5-1,few,TRBJ2-5,CASSYASGSETQYF,TGCGCCAGCAGCTACGCTAGCGGGTCCGAGACCCAGTACTTC
TRBD1,TRBV6-6,few,TRBJ1-5,CASSYLGQENQPQHF,TGTGCCAGCAGTTACTTGGGACAGGAGAATCAGCCCCAGCATTTT
-,TRBV29-1,many,TRBJ2-7,CSVQGPTYEQYF,TGCAGCGTACAAGGGCCGACCTACGAGCAGTACTTC
-,TRBV7-9,-,TRBJ1-5,CASSLARGDQPQHF,TGTGCCAGCAGCTTAGCCCGGGGGGATCAGCCCCAGCATTTT
-,TRBV29-1,many,TRBJ2-7,CSVHRGLALSYEQYF,TGCAGCGTCCATCGAGGGCTAGCGCTTTCCTACGAGCAGTACTTC
TRBD2,TRBV11-2,once,TRBJ2-7,CASSLTSGGEGYYEQYF,TGTGCCAGCAGCTTGACTTCGGGTGGGGAGGGTTACTACGAGCAATACTTC
-,TRBV6-2/TRBV6-3,many,TRBJ2-1,CASSYGGSSYNEQFF,TGTGCCAGCAGTTACGGGGGCTCAAGCTACAATGAGCAGTTCTTC
-,TRBV5-4,once,TRBJ2-7,CASSLDWDPTNEQYF,TGTGCCAGCAGCTTGGACTGGGATCCCACGAACGAGCAGTACTTC
-,TRBV11-2,-,TRBJ2-1,CASSLTTGTRPYNEQFF,TGTGCCAGCAGCCTTACCACCGGGACCAGGCCCTACAATGAGCAGTTCTTC
TRBD2,TRBV7-9,-,TRBJ2-1,CASNELAEFSNEQFF,TGTGCCAGCAATGAACTAGCGGAATTTTCAAATGAGCAGTTCTTC
TRBD1,TRBV5-1,-,TRBJ1-1,CASSSIGQGVTEAFF,TGCGCCAGTAGCTCCATTGGACAGGGTGTAACTGAAGCTTTCTTT
-,TRBV12-3/TRBV12-4,many,TRBJ1-2,CASTEQGPVGGYTF,TGTGCCAGCACCGAACAGGGACCCGTCGGGGGCTACACCTTC
-,TRBV10-3,-,TRBJ1-4,CAISEQGRTNEKLFF,TGTGCCATCAGTGAACAGGGACGGACTAATGAAAAACTGTTTTTT
TRBD2,TRBV2,-,TRBJ2-1,CASNPSGSSYNEQFF,TGTGCCAGCAACCCGAGCGGGAGCTCCTACAATGAGCAGTTCTTC
-,TRBV11-1,-,TRBJ2-2,CASSSRDPNTAELFF,TGTGCCAGCAGTAGCCGGGATCCTAACACCGCGGAGCTGTTTTTT
-,TRBV11-2,-,TRBJ2-1,CASSLEFGGLYNEQFF,TGTGCCAGCAGTTTAGAATTCGGGGGCTTATACAATGAGCAGTTCTTC
TRBD2,TRBV6-5,few,TRBJ2-1,CASRGGGREQFF,TGTGCCAGCAGGGGGGGAGGGAGAGAGCAGTTCTTC
-,TRBV7-9,-,TRBJ2-1,CDSTTGQGSNEQFF,TGTGACAGCACCACGGGTCAGGGGTCCAATGAGCAGTTCTTC
-,TRBV11-2,-,TRBJ2-3,CASSLITGISTDTQYF,TGTGCCAGCAGCTTAATCACTGGGATTAGCACAGATACGCAGTATTTT
TRBD2,TRBV11-2,-,TRBJ2-1,CASSSPGTSVRNKQFF,TGTGCCAGCAGCTCTCCCGGGACTAGCGTGAGAAATAAGCAGTTCTTC
TRBD1,TRBV5-1,few,TRBJ2-4,CASRLGTENIQYF,TGCGCCAGCAGACTCGGGACAGAAAACATTCAGTACTTC
-,TRBV29-1,few,TRBJ1-3,CSVKFSGNTIYF,TGCAGCGTAAAGTTTAGTGGAAACACCATATATTTT
-,TRBV30,-,TRBJ2-2,CAWGLPRANTGELFF,TGTGCCTGGGGACTTCCGAGGGCGAACACCGGGGAGCTGTTTTTT
-,TRBV13,many,TRBJ2-5,CASSLINGETQYF,TGTGCCAGCAGCTTAATTAATGGGGAGACCCAGTACTTC
TRBD1,TRBV6-2/TRBV6-3,many,TRBJ2-2,CATSGQGNGELFF,TGTGCCACCTCGGGACAGGGGAACGGGGAGCTGTTTTTT
-,TRBV11-2,-,TRBJ2-7,CSSSSNARTAQYF,TGTTCCAGCAGCTCCAACGCCAGAACAGCCCAGTACTTC
-,TRBV28,-,TRBJ2-7,CASSHQGTSYEQYF,TGTGCCAGCAGTCACCAAGGGACCTCCTACGAGCAGTACTTC
-,TRBV4-2,many,TRBJ2-3,CASSRRVGEADTQYF,TGTGCCAGCAGCCGACGTGTGGGGGAGGCAGATACGCAGTATTTT
-,TRBV6-1,-,TRBJ2-2,CASNRDGPGSGTGELFF,TGTGCCAGCAACAGGGACGGCCCAGGATCGGGCACCGGGGAGCTGTTTTTT
-,TRBV7-9,-,TRBJ2-2,CASSLKGSVGELFF,TGTGCCAGCAGCTTAAAGGGCTCGGTCGGGGAGCTGTTTTTT
TRBD2,TRBV4-3,-,TRBJ2-1,CSSSQERLADYNLQFF,TGCTCCAGCAGCCAAGAAAGACTAGCGGACTACAATTTGCAGTTCTTC
TRBD2,TRBV11-2,-,TRBJ2-1,CAIRHPASGYNEQFF,TGTGCCATCCGCCACCCGGCTAGCGGTTACAATGAGCAGTTCTTC
TRBD1,TRBV14,-,TRBJ2-7,CASSQLGTGPFYEQYF,TGTGCCAGCAGCCAACTAGGGACAGGACCCTTCTACGAGCAGTACTTC
TRBD2,TRBV11-3,-,TRBJ2-2,CASSLGRLAGWAGGLFF,TGTGCCAGCAGCTTAGGTAGACTAGCGGGTTGGGCCGGGGGGCTGTTTTTT
-,TRBV11-2,-,TRBJ2-2,CASSLEPWNTGELFF,TGTGCCAGCAGCTTAGAGCCCTGGAACACCGGGGAGCTGTTTTTT
-,TRBV11-1,once,TRBJ1-1,CDSSLGGGDTEAFF,TGTGACAGCAGCTTAGGTGGGGGGGACACTGAGGCTTTCTTT
TRBD2,TRBV11-3,-,TRBJ2-3,CANSSRTRTDTQYF,TGTGCCAACAGCTCGCGGACTAGAACAGATACGCAGTATTTT
-,TRBV28,once,TRBJ1-2,CVSSLRFTGGYTF,TGTGTCAGCAGTTTACGCTTTACGGGTGGCTACACCTTC
-,TRBV6-5,-,TRBJ1-1,CTSSQPGQWILNTEAFF,TGTACCAGCAGTCAACCGGGACAATGGATTCTGAACACTGAAGCTTTCTTT
-,TRBV4-2,-,TRBJ1-1,CASSQDQGMNAEAFF,TGCGCCAGCAGCCAAGATCAGGGAATGAACGCTGAAGCTTTCTTT
-,TRBV24-1,-,TRBJ1-2,CATSAANYGYTF,TGTGCCACCAGTGCGGCTAACTATGGCTACACCTTC
TRBD1,TRBV4-1,many,TRBJ1-2,CASSQAPLRGGRYGYTF,TGCGCCAGCAGCCAAGCGCCCCTGAGAGGGGGCCGGTATGGCTACACCTTC